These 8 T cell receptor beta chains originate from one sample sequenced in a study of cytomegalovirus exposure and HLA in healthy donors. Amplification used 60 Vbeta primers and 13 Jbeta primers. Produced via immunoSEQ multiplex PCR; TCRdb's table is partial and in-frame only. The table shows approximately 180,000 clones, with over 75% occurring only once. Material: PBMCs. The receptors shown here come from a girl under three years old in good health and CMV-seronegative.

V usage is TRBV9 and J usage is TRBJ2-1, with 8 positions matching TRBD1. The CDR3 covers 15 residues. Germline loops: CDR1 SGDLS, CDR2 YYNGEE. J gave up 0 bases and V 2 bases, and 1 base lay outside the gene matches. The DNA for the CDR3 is TGTGCCAGCAGCGTCAGGGGGCCCTCCTACAATGAGCAGTTCTTC. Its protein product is CASSVRGPSYNEQFF.

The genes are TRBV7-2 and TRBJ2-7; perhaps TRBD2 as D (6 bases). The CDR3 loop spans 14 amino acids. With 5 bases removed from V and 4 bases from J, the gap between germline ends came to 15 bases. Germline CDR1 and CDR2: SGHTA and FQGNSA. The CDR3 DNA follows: TGTGCCAGCAGCAGACGGGACTCCTATTACGAGCAGTACTTC. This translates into CASSRRDSYYEQYF.

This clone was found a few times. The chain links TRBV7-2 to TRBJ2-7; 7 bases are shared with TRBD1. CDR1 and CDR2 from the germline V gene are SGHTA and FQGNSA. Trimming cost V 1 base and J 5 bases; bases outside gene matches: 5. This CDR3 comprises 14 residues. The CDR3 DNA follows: TGTGCCAGCAGCTTAGTTAGGGGGCGGGACGAGCAGTACTTC. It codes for CASSLVRGRDEQYF.

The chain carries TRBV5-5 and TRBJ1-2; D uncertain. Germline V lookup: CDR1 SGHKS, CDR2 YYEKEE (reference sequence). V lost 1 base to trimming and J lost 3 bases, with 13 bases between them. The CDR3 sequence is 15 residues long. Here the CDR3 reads CASSLTFPGDYGYTF. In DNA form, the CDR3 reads TGTGCCAGCAGCTTGACTTTTCCCGGAGACTATGGCTACACCTTC.

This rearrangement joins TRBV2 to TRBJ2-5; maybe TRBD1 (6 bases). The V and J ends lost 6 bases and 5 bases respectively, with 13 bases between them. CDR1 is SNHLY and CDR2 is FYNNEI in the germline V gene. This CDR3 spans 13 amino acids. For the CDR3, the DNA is TGTGCCAGCAGGGGGGACATCGGGGAGACCCAGTACTTC. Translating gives CASRGDIGETQYF.

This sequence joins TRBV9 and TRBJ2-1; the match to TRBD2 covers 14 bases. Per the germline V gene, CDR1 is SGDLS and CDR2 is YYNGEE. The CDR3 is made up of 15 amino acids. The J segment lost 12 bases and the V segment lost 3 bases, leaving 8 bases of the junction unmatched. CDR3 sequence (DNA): TGTGCCAGCAGCGAGACTAGCGGGAGGGTACAGGGGCAGTTCTTC. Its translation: CASSETSGRVQGQFF. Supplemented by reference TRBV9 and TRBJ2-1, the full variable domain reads DSGVTQTPKHLITATGQRVTLRCSPRSGDLSVYWYQQSLDQGLQFLIQYYNGEERAKGNILERFSAQQFPDLHSELNLSSLELGDSALYFCASSETSGRVQGQFFGPGTRLTVL.

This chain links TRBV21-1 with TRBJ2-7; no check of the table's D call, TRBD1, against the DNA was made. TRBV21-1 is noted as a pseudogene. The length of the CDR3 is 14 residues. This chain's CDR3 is CASRHRPNAYEQYF. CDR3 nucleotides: TGTGCCAGTCGGCACAGGCCCAACGCCTACGAGCAGTACTTC.

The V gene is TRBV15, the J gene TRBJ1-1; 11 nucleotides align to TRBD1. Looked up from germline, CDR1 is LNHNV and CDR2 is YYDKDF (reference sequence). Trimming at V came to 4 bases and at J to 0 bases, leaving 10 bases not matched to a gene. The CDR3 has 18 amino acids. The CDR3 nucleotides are TGTGCCACCAGCAAAACCGGGACAGGGGGAAAAATGAACACTGAAGCTTTCTTT. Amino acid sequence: CATSKTGTGGKMNTEAFF.